Listed here are 27 T cell receptor beta chains from one sample, sequenced in a study of radiotherapy plus CTLA-4 blockade in lung cancer. Libraries were prepared by immunoSEQ multiplex PCR; TCRdb keeps only in-frame clonotypes and omits some of them. The data hold about 120,000 clones, with 85% to 90% observed a single time. Sequenced here: peripheral blood, sampled from a patient treated with radiotherapy plus ipilimumab. Source of these receptors: a human donor with non-small cell lung cancer that progressed on radiotherapy plus ipilimumab.

This chain uses TRBV18 with TRBJ2-3, with no clear D. Germline-derived CDR1 and CDR2 are KGHSH and LQKENI. There are 14 residues in the CDR3. With 5 bases removed from V and 1 base from J, the gap between germline ends came to 10 bases. CDR3 bases: TGTGCCAGCTCAATAGTATCGGGCACAGATACGCAGTATTTT. This gives the protein CASSIVSGTDTQYF.

The rearrangement links TRBV9 to TRBJ2-5; 10 bases agree with TRBD2. Germline V gene data show CDR1 as SGDLS and CDR2 as YYNGEE. After removal of 0 bases from V and 2 bases from J, the junction contained 10 bases not matched to a gene. This CDR3 is built from 18 residues. In nucleotides, the CDR3 is TGTGCCAGCAGCGTAGGGGCAGTAGCGGGAGGACTTCAAGAGACCCAGTACTTC. Protein product: CASSVGAVAGGLQETQYF. Full variable domain (remainder filled in from reference TRBV9 and TRBJ2-5): DSGVTQTPKHLITATGQRVTLRCSPRSGDLSVYWYQQSLDQGLQFLIQYYNGEERAKGNILERFSAQQFPDLHSELNLSSLELGDSALYFCASSVGAVAGGLQETQYFGPGTRLLVL.

The genes are TRBV10-1 and TRBJ2-1; D call uncertain. Germline V gene lookup returns CDR1 WNHNN and CDR2 SYGVQD (reference sequence). V shed 0 bases and J shed 9 bases, with 9 bases lying between them. This CDR3 has 13 amino acids. Written as DNA, the CDR3 is TGCGCCAGCAGTGAGTCGATAGTGGGTGAGCAGTTCTTC. This codes for CASSESIVGEQFF.

The chain couples TRBV11-2 to TRBJ1-3; unclear D gene. Trimming shortened V by 6 bases and J by 4 bases, and 16 bases separated the two germline ends. Germline V gene sequence: CDR1 SGHAT, CDR2 FQNNGV. The CDR3 is 15 residues long. CDR3 bases: TGTGCCAGCAGTCCCAACTGGGGTAGAGGAAACACCATATATTTT. Protein: CASSPNWGRGNTIYF.

The V call is TRBV5-1, the J call TRBJ2-5; 12 positions match TRBD2. CDR1 and CDR2 from the germline V gene are SGHRS and YFSETQ. J lost 5 bases, V lost 1 base, and 6 bases had no gene match. The CDR3 totals 16 residues. The CDR3 is CASSLLAGGRRETQYF. CDR3 nucleotide sequence: TGCGCCAGCAGCTTGCTAGCGGGAGGGCGCCGGGAGACCCAGTACTTC.

The chain joins TRBV5-4 to TRBJ2-7; D unresolved. The ends were cut back, 0 bases at V and 0 bases at J, with 10 bases in the middle. Germline assignment: CDR1 SGHNT and CDR2 YYREEE (reference sequence). This CDR3 contains 15 residues. The CDR3 is CASSLGVASSYEQYF. The CDR3 coding sequence is TGTGCCAGCAGCTTGGGCGTAGCTAGCTCCTACGAGCAGTACTTC.

The genes are TRBV7-9 and TRBJ2-1; D unclear. The CDR3 is 14 amino acids. CDR1 and CDR2 (germline): SEHNR, FQNEAQ (reference sequence). V gave up 1 base and J gave up 5 bases, with 9 bases separating them. The CDR3 region is CASSLEQIHNEQFF. The CDR3 region has the DNA TGTGCCAGCAGCTTAGAACAGATTCACAATGAGCAGTTCTTC.

This clone was seen a single time. This sequence joins TRBV2 and TRBJ2-7; D may be TRBD2 (5 bases). V was clipped by 1 base and J by 0 bases, with 7 bases between them. Germline loops: CDR1 SNHLY, CDR2 FYNNEI. There are 14 residues in the CDR3. Here the CDR3 DNA reads TGTGCCAGCAGTGAAGGGGAGATCTCCTACGAGCAGTACTTC. Its translation: CASSEGEISYEQYF.

V gene TRBV30 combines with J gene TRBJ1-5; no firm D call. The germline V gene encodes CDR1 GTSNPN and CDR2 SVGIG (reference sequence). This CDR3 region has 13 residues. Trimming removed 6 bases from V and 7 bases from J, with 16 bases in between. The CDR3 is CACSSGVGQPQHF. The CDR3 bases are TGTGCCTGTTCCTCTGGGGTTGGCCAGCCCCAGCATTTT.

The rearrangement links TRBV2 to TRBJ1-5, with D uncertain. Trimming removed 6 bases from V and 6 bases from J, with 15 bases in between. The germline CDR1 and CDR2 sequences are SNHLY and FYNNEI. This CDR3 is built from 14 residues. CDR3 region: CASSQRGFAQPQHF. CDR3 in DNA: TGTGCCAGCAGCCAGCGGGGTTTTGCTCAGCCCCAGCATTTT.

The genes are TRBV7-8 and TRBJ2-2, with D possibly called TRBD1 or TRBD2 (6 bases each). The ends were cut back, 5 bases at V and 5 bases at J, with 24 bases in the middle. Germline V lookup: CDR1 SGHVS, CDR2 FQNEAQ. The CDR3 extends over 18 amino acids. The CDR3 region is CASSQRGDSLGGTGELFF. The CDR3 DNA sequence: TGTGCCAGCAGCCAAAGGGGGGACTCCCTAGGGGGAACCGGGGAGCTGTTTTTT.

The chain has TRBV29-1 and TRBJ2-7; TRBD1 matches at 9 bases. With 0 bases clipped from V and 5 bases from J, the junction kept 2 bases outside the gene matches. The CDR3 runs 13 residues. The germline CDR1 and CDR2 sequences are SQVTM and ANQGSEA. CDR3 in amino acids: CSVEETGGNEQYF. In DNA form, the CDR3 reads TGCAGCGTTGAAGAGACAGGGGGTAACGAGCAGTACTTC.

This chain uses TRBV5-1 with TRBJ2-7; weak D call: TRBD2 (5 bases). V was trimmed by 0 bases and J by 0 bases, leaving 7 bases between them. CDR1 is SGHRS and CDR2 is YFSETQ in the germline V gene. The CDR3 is 14 amino acids. The CDR3, as DNA: TGCGCCAGCAGCTTGGGAGGGAGCTCCTACGAGCAGTACTTC. Its protein is CASSLGGSSYEQYF.

CDR3 in amino acids: CASSLVTVDDGYTF. CDR3 DNA sequence: TGCGCCAGCAGCTTGGTTACAGTTGACGATGGCTACACCTTC. The chain recombines TRBV5-1 with TRBJ1-2; D not resolved. The CDR3 runs to 14 residues. Trimming pared 0 bases from V and 6 bases from J, leaving 12 bases between. The germline V gene encodes CDR1 SGHRS and CDR2 YFSETQ.

The rearrangement uses TRBV18 and TRBJ2-2, with D perhaps TRBD1 or TRBD2 (5 bases each). Between the trimmed V and J ends, which lost 3 bases and 6 bases, there was a span of 11 bases. This CDR3 region has 14 residues. The germline V gene encodes CDR1 KGHSH and CDR2 LQKENI. CDR3 amino acids: CASSPSLGAGELFF. The CDR3, as DNA: TGTGCCAGCTCACCGTCCCTGGGGGCCGGGGAGCTGTTTTTT.

The rearrangement uses TRBV2 and TRBJ1-2; 10 nucleotides agree with TRBD1. Germline lookup yields CDR1 SNHLY and CDR2 FYNNEI. The CDR3 has 15 amino acids. J gave up 13 bases and V 6 bases, and 17 bases lay outside the gene matches. The chain's CDR3 is CASSRDRGSVMVVTF. The CDR3 nucleotides read TGTGCCAGCAGCCGGGACAGGGGCTCGGTTATGGTAGTCACCTTC. The full variable domain, completed using reference TRBV2 and TRBJ1-2, is EPEVTQTPSHQVTQMGQEVILRCVPISNHLYFYWYRQILGQKVEFLVSFYNNEISEKSEIFDDQFSVERPDGSNFTLKIRSTKLEDSAMYFCASSRDRGSVMVVTFGSGTRLTVV.

The chain recombines TRBV6-5 with TRBJ1-1; D is unclear. CDR3 length: 16 residues. Germline values: CDR1 MNHEY, CDR2 SVGAGI. The V end was cut by 0 bases, the J end by 1 base, with 12 bases between. Here the CDR3 DNA reads TGTGCCAGCAGTTACTCGAGAGGGATGGCGAACACTGAAGCTTTCTTT. Translating it yields CASSYSRGMANTEAFF.

J is TRBJ2-3 and V is TRBV7-9; a possible D gene is TRBD2 (6 bases). Trimming took off 5 bases at V and 2 bases at J, with 14 bases between the two ends. Germline V gene sequence: CDR1 SEHNR, CDR2 FQNEAQ (reference sequence). The CDR3 consists of 15 residues. CDR3: CASSPGRGPTDTQYF. In DNA form, the CDR3 reads TGTGCCAGCAGCCCCGGGCGGGGACCCACAGATACGCAGTATTTT.

The V call is TRBV9, the J call TRBJ2-1; no clear D. The V gene lost 3 bases and the J gene lost 10 bases, with 17 bases spanning the gap. Germline assignment: CDR1 SGDLS and CDR2 YYNGEE. This CDR3 contains 14 residues. The CDR3 nucleotides read TGTGCCAGCAGCGCTGGGGATAGCTTTCGCGAGCAGTTCTTC. This codes for CASSAGDSFREQFF.

The rearrangement uses TRBV30 and TRBJ1-1; D uncertain. Germline V CDR1 and CDR2: GTSNPN, SVGIG (reference sequence). The CDR3 contains 14 residues. V was clipped by 1 base and J by 0 bases, with 9 bases between them. The CDR3 DNA reads TGTGCCTGGAGTGCCCCCTTTTTGAACACTGAAGCTTTCTTT. It codes for CAWSAPFLNTEAFF.

This clone appeared a single time. V gene TRBV2 combines with J gene TRBJ2-7, with TRBD2 matching over 7 bases. J lost 0 bases, V lost 1 base, and 3 bases had no gene match. There are 15 residues in the CDR3. Looked up from germline, CDR1 is SNHLY and CDR2 is FYNNEI. As DNA, the CDR3 is TGTGCCAGCAGTGAAGGTGGGAGGGCCTCCTACGAGCAGTACTTC. Translating gives CASSEGGRASYEQYF.

V and J are TRBV6-1 and TRBJ2-7; 11 nucleotides match TRBD2. Losses at the gene ends were 4 bases for V and 5 bases for J; bases not matched to a gene: 4. There are 14 residues in the CDR3. The germline gives CDR1 MNHNS, CDR2 SASEGT. The CDR3 bases are TGTGCCAGCAGTGTAGCGGGAGGGCGCGACGAGCAGTACTTC. It yields the protein CASSVAGGRDEQYF.

The J gene is TRBJ2-2, the V gene TRBV5-4; 11 nucleotides agree with TRBD2. Germline CDR1 reads SGHNT; CDR2 reads YYREEE (reference sequence). The CDR3 extends over 15 amino acids. V lost 3 bases, J lost 4 bases, and 2 bases stayed unmatched. CDR3 in amino acids: CASSYTSGSTGELFF. The CDR3 region has the DNA TGTGCCAGCAGCTATACTAGCGGGAGCACCGGGGAGCTGTTTTTT.

The chain joins TRBV5-1 to TRBJ2-2; D remains unclear. This CDR3 contains 11 residues. Germline CDR1 reads SGHRS; CDR2 reads YFSETQ. Trimming shortened V by 1 base and J by 6 bases, and 1 base separated the two germline ends. This CDR3 reads CASSLSGELFF. In DNA, the CDR3 is TGCGCCAGCAGCTTGTCCGGGGAGCTGTTTTTT.

The rearrangement links TRBV6-6 to TRBJ2-6; 7 nucleotides line up with TRBD1. V was pared by 6 bases and J by 4 bases, with 6 bases of the junction left unmatched. From germline, CDR1 is MNHNY and CDR2 SVGAGI (reference sequence). This CDR3 spans 15 amino acids. CDR3 sequence (DNA): TGTGCCAGCAGGTTGACAGGGAGCGGGGCCAACGTCCTGACTTTC. Its protein product is CASRLTGSGANVLTF.

In nucleotides, the CDR3 is TGTGCCAGCACCGACCGCGTCCTTTACAATGAGCAGTTCTTC. Its protein is CASTDRVLYNEQFF. The chain links TRBV11-2 to TRBJ2-1; no definite D call. Germline loops: CDR1 SGHAT, CDR2 FQNNGV. This CDR3 comprises 14 residues. V was shortened by 7 bases and J by 4 bases, with 14 bases between the two germline ends. The whole variable domain, remainder taken from reference TRBV11-2 and TRBJ2-1, is EAGVAQSPRYKIIEKRQSVAFWCNPISGHATLYWYQQILGQGPKLLIQFQNNGVVDDSQLPKDRFSAERLKGVDSTLKIQPAKLEDSAVYLCASTDRVLYNEQFFGPGTRLTVL.

This chain links TRBV18 with TRBJ1-1; a possible D gene is TRBD1 (5 bases). Germline V gene data show CDR1 as KGHSH and CDR2 as LQKENI. The germline V and J ends were trimmed by 6 bases and 6 bases, with 17 bases remaining between them. The CDR3 extends over 14 amino acids. The CDR3 sequence is CASSPGGVGAEAFF. CDR3 DNA: TGTGCCAGCTCCCCGGGGGGTGTCGGGGCTGAAGCTTTCTTT.